This paragraph reports one T cell receptor (beta chain). Its antigen is currently unknown. This specimen belongs to a study of CD8+CD57+ T cells in acquired aplastic anemia. In the study overall: DNA per sorted CD4+ or CD8+ sample ranged roughly 0.19 to 30 ug, averaging approximately 3.1 ug. The average read count for CD4+ cells in healthy donors was about 10 million.

According to the study, genomic DNA was the template for TCR beta VDJ and CDR3 profiling. TCRdb reanalysed the reads using MiXCR and keeps one entry per CDR3 protein. Altogether roughly 170,000 distinct CDR3 sequences are present, 63% being singletons, with the ten largest covering about 50%. Study outcomes and limitations: Patients and controls were not found to differ significantly in CD8+ Simpson's diversity. Patients and controls shared over 25 CD8+ CDR3 sequences, which appeared highly expressed in patients and within their immunodominant clones.

Germline V gene lookup returns CDR1 LNHDA and CDR2 SQIVND (reference sequence). V was shortened by 3 bases and J by 4 bases, with 12 bases between the two germline ends. This CDR3 is built from 15 residues. The sequence came from a human donor in good health. This sequence joins TRBV19 and TRBJ1-4; D call uncertain. The material sequenced was sorted CD4+, CD8+, or CD8+CD57+ T cells (not recorded which) from PBMCs. The CDR3 sequence: CASSIGGHVNEKLFF. CDR3 nucleotides: TGTGCCAGTAGTATCGGCGGGCACGTTAATGAAAAACTGTTTTTT. The variable domain in full, completed from reference TRBV19 and TRBJ1-4, reads DGGITQSPKYLFRKEGQNVTLSCEQNLNHDAMYWYRQDPGQGLRLIYYSQIVNDFQKGDIAEGYSVSREKKESFPLTVTSAQKNPTAFYLCASSIGGHVNEKLFFGSGTQLSVL.